The rows below give T cell receptor beta chains drawn from one sample of a study of blood T cell repertoires in COVID-19. Produced via immunoSEQ multiplex PCR; TCRdb's table is partial and in-frame only. The data show hundreds of thousands of clones, with around 85% seen just once and approximately 8.3% held by the top ten. Sequencing input: PBMCs or T cells enriched from blood (not recorded which). These receptors all stem from a woman aged 55-70 years who had recovered from COVID-19. CDR3s include the opening cysteine and the closing phenylalanine or tryptophan. The order of the fields is V gene, clone size, D gene, J gene, CDR3 DNA, CDR3 protein. D genes are given only for firm matches. Size is stated for part of the rows, as once, few or many counts, or as a class when the clone is expanded.

TRBV2	once	.	TRBJ1-1	TGTGCCAGCAGTGAAGGGTGGGCAGGGGTTAATGAAGCTTTCTTT	CASSEGWAGVNEAFF
TRBV24-1	.	TRBD2	TRBJ2-2	TGTGCCACCAGTGATTCGGGGACTAGCGGGGGATACACCGGGGAGCTGTTTTTT	CATSDSGTSGGYTGELFF
TRBV6-5	.	.	TRBJ1-5	TGTGCCAGCAGTTACTCGTGGCAGGGTAAGAATCAGCCCCAGCATTTT	CASSYSWQGKNQPQHF
TRBV7-9	once	.	TRBJ2-3	TGTGCCAGCAGAAGTCAGGTTGCGCAGTATTTT	CASRSQVAQYF
TRBV6-2/TRBV6-3	.	.	TRBJ1-1	TGTGCCAGCAGTCCGGGGCGACAGGAGAACACTGAAGCTTTCTTT	CASSPGRQENTEAFF
TRBV2	.	TRBD1	TRBJ1-4	TGTGCCAGCAGTGAACGGGGGACAGGGCGCGAAAAACTGTTTTTT	CASSERGTGREKLFF
TRBV6-1	.	.	TRBJ1-4	TGTGCCAGCAGGGACAGCCGCCCAGGAAGCGAAAAACTGTTTTTT	CASRDSRPGSEKLFF
TRBV3-1/TRBV3-2	.	.	TRBJ1-2	TGTGCCAGCAGCCAAGATCGGGGAGACTATGGCTACACCTTC	CASSQDRGDYGYTF
TRBV7-8	once	.	TRBJ1-5	TGTGCCAGCAGCTTGGAGGCGACTCAGCCCCAGCATTTT	CASSLEATQPQHF
TRBV5-6	.	TRBD1	TRBJ2-1	TGTGCCAGCAATACGTACAGGGGGCGATCCTACAATGAGCAGTTCTTC	CASNTYRGRSYNEQFF
TRBV28	.	.	TRBJ1-6	TGTGCCAGCAGTTCACGACGGAGCTCCTATAATTCACCCCTCCACTTT	CASSSRRSSYNSPLHF
TRBV19	.	.	TRBJ1-4	TGTGCCTCCCAATGGGGGGACGGTAGAGAAAAACTGTTTTTT	CASQWGDGREKLFF
TRBV4-1	once	.	TRBJ1-5	TGCGCCAGCAGCCAAGATGGTCCGACATTCCCCCAGCATTTT	CASSQDGPTFPQHF
TRBV5-5	.	.	TRBJ1-2	TGTGCCAGCAGCTTTCAGTCAGGGAATGGCTACACCTTC	CASSFQSGNGYTF
TRBV7-9	.	TRBD1	TRBJ2-7	TGTGCCAGCAGCAGACAGGGAGTGCCCTACGAGCAGTACTTC	CASSRQGVPYEQYF
TRBV4-2	.	TRBD2	TRBJ2-3	TGTGCCAGCAGCCTCAACCCCGGGGCGGGGGGGCAAGATACGCAGTATTTT	CASSLNPGAGGQDTQYF
TRBV27	.	TRBD1	TRBJ2-7	TGTGCCAGCAGTTTACGGGACAGAAGCTACGAGCAGTACTTC	CASSLRDRSYEQYF
TRBV7-8	.	.	TRBJ2-1	TGTGCCAGCAGCTCGCCTGGAGGGGCCGGATACAATGAGCAGTTCTTC	CASSSPGGAGYNEQFF
TRBV12-5	.	TRBD1	TRBJ1-5	TGTGCTAGTGGCCTACAGGGGAATCAGCCCCAGCATTTT	CASGLQGNQPQHF
TRBV24-1	few	TRBD2	TRBJ2-5	TGTGCCACCAGTGTCCCCGGCGGGGGATTGGAGACCCAGTACTTC	CATSVPGGGLETQYF